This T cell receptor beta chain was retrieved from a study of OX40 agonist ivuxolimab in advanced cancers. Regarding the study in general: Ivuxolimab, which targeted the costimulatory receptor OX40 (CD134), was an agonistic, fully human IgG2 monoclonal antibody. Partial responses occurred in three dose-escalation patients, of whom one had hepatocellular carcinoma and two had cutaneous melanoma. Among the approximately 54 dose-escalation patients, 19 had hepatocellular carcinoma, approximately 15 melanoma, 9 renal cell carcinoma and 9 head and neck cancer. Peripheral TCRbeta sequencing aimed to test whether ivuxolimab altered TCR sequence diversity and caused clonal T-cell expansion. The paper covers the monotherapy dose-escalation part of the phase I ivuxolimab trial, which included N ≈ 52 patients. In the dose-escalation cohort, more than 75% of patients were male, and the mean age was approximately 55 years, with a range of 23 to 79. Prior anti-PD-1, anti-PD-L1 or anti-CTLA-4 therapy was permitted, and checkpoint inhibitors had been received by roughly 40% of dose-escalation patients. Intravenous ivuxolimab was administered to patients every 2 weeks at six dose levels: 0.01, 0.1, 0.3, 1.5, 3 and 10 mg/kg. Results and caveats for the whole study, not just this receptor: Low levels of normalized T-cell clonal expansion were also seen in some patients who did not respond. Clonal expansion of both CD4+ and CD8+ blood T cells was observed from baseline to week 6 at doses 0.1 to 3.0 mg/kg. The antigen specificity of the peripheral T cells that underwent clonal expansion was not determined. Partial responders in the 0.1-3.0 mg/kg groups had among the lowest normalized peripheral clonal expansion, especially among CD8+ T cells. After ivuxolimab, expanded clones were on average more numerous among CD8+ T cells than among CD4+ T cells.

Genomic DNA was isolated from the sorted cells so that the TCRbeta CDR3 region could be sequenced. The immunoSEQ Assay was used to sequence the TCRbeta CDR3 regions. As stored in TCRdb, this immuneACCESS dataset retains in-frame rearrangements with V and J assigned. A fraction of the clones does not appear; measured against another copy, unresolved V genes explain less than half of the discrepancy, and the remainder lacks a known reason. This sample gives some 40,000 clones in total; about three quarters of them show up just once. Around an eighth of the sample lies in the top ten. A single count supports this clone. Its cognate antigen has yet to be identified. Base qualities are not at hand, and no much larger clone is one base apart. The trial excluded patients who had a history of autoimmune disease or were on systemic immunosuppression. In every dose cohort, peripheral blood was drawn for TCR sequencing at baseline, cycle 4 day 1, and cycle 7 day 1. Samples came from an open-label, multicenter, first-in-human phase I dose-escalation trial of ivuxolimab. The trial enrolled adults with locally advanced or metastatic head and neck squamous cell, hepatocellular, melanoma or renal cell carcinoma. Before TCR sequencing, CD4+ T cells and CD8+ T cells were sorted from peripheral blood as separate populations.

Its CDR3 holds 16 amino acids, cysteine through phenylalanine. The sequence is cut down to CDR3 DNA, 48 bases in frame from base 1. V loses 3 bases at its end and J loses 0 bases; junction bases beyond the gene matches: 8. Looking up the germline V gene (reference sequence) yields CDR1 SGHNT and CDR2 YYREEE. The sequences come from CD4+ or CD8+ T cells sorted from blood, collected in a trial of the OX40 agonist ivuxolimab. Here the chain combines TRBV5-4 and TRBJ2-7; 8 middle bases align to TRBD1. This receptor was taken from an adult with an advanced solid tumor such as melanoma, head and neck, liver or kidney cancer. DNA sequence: TGTGCCAGCAGCTCGGGTGGTGGGACAGGCTCCTACGAGCAGTACTTC. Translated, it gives CASSSGGGTGSYEQYF.